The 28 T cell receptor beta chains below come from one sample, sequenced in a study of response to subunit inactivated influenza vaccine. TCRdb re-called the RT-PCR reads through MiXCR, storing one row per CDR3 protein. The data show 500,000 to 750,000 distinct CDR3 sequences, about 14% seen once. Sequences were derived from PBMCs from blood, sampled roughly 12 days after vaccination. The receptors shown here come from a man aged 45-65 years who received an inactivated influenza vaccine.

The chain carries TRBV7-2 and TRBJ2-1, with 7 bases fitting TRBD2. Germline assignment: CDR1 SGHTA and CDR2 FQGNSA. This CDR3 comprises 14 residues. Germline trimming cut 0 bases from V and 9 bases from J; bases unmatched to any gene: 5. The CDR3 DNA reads TGTGCCAGCAGCTTAGCGGGAGGGTGGAGTGAGCAGTTCTTC. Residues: CASSLAGGWSEQFF.

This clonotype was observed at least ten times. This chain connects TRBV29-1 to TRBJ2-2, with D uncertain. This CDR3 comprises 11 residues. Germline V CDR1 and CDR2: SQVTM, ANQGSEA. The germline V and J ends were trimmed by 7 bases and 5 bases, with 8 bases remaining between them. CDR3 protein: CSGLVTGELFF. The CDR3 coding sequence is TGCAGCGGCCTAGTAACCGGGGAGCTGTTTTTT.

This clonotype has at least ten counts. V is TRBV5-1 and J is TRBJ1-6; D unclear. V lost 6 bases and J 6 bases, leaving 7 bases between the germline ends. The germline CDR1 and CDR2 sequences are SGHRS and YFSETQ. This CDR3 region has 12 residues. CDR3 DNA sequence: TGCGCCAGCACGGAGGGTAATTCACCCCTCCACTTT. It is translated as CASTEGNSPLHF.

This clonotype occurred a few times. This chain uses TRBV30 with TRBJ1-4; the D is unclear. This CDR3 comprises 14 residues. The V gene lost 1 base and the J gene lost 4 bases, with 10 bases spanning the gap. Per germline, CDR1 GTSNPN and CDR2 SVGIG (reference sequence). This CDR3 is CAWSGLPLNEKLFF. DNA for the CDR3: TGTGCCTGGAGTGGGCTGCCGCTTAATGAAAAACTGTTTTTT. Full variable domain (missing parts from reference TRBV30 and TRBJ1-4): SQTIHQWPATLVQPVGSPLSLECTVEGTSNPNLYWYRQAAGRGLQLLFYSVGIGQISSEVPQNLSASRPQDRQFILSSKKLLLSDSGFYLCAWSGLPLNEKLFFGSGTQLSVL.

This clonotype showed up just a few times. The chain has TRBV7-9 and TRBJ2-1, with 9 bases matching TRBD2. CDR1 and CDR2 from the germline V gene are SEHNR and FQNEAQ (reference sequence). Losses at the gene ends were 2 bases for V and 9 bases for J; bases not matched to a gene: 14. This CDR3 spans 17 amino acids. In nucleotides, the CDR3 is TGTGCCAGCAGCTTAAGTGATTTGGGACTAGCAAGGATTGAGCAGTTCTTC. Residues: CASSLSDLGLARIEQFF.

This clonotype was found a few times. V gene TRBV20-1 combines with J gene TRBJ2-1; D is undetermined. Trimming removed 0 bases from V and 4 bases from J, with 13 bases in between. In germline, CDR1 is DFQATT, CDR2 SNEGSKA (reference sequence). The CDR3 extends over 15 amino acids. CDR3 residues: CSARDVLQTYNEQFF. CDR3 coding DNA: TGCAGTGCTAGAGATGTACTCCAAACATACAATGAGCAGTTCTTC.

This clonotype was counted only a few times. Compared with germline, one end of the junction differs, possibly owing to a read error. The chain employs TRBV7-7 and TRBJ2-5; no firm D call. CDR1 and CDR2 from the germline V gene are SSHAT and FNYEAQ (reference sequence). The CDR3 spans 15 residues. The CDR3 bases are TGTGCTAGCAGCTTATCCGACGGGTTACTCGAGACCCAGTACTTC. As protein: CASSLSDGLLETQYF.

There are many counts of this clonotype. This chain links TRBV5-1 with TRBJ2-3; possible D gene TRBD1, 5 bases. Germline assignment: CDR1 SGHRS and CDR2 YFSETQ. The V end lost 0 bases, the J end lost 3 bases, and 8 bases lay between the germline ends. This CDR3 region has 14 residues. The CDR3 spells CASSLVGATDTQYF. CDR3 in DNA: TGCGCCAGCAGCTTGGTTGGGGCAACAGATACGCAGTATTTT.

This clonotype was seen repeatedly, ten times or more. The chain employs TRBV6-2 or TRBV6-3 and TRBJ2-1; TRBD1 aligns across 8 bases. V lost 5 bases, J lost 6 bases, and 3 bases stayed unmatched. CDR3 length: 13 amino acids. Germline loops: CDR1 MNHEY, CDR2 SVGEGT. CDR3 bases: TGTGCCAGCAGTGTAGACAGGGGCAATGAGCAGTTCTTC. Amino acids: CASSVDRGNEQFF.

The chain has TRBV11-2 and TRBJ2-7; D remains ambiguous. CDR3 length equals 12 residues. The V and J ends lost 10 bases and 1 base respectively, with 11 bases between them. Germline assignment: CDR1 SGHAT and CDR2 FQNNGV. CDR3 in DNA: TGTGCCACCCGCCGGGCTTCCTACGAGCAGTACTTC. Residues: CATRRASYEQYF. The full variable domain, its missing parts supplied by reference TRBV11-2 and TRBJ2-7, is EAGVAQSPRYKIIEKRQSVAFWCNPISGHATLYWYQQILGQGPKLLIQFQNNGVVDDSQLPKDRFSAERLKGVDSTLKIQPAKLEDSAVYLCATRRASYEQYFGPGTRLTVT.

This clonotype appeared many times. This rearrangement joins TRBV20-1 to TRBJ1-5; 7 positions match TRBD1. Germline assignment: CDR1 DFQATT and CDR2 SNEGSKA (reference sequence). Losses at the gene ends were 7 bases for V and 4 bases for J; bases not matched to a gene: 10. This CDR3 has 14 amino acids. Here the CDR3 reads CSGKTGWRNQPQHF. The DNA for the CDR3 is TGCAGTGGGAAGACAGGGTGGAGAAATCAGCCCCAGCATTTT.

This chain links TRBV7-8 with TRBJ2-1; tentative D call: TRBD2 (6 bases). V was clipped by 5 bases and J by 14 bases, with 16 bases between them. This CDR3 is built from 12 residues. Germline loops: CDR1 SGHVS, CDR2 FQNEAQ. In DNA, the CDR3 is TGTGCCAGCAGCGTCGGTAGCGGAAAAAAGTTCTTC. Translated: CASSVGSGKKFF.

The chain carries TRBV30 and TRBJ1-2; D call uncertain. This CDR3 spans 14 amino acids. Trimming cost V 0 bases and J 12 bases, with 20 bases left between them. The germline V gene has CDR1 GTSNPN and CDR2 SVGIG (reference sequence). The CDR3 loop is CAWSVHELDVDHTF. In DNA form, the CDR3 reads TGTGCCTGGAGTGTACATGAACTAGACGTAGACCACACCTTC.

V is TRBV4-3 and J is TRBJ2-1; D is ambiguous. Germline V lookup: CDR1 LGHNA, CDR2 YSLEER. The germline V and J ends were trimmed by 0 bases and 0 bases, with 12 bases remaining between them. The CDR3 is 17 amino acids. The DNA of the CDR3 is TGCGCCAGCAGCCAAGACGTGGTGGCAAGCTCCTACAATGAGCAGTTCTTC. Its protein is CASSQDVVASSYNEQFF.

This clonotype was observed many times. CDR3 bases: TGCACCACACTCGGGACTCGAGGGGATACGCAGTATTTT. Translating gives CTTLGTRGDTQYF. The gene calls are TRBV29-1 and TRBJ2-3; tentative D call: TRBD2 (6 bases). The CDR3 loop spans 13 amino acids. Germline CDR1 reads SQVTM; CDR2 reads ANQGSEA.

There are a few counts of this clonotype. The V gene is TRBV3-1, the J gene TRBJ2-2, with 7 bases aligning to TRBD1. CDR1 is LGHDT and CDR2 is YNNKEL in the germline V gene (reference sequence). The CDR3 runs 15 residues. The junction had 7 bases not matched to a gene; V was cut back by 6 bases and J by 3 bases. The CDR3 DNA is TGTGCCAGCAGATCTTGGGACAGCTACACCGGGGAGCTGTTTTTT. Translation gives CASRSWDSYTGELFF.

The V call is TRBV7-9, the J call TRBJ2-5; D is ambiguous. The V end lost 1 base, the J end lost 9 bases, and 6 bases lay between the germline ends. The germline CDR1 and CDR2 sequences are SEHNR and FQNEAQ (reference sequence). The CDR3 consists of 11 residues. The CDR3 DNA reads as TGTGCCAGCAGCTTAGAAGCACCCCAGTACTTC. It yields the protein CASSLEAPQYF.

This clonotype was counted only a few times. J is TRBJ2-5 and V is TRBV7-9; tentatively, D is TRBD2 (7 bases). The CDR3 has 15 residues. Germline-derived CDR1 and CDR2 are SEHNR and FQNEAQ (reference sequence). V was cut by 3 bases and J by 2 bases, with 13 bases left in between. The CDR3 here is CASSFGGQSQETQYF. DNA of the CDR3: TGTGCCAGCAGCTTCGGGGGGCAATCGCAAGAGACCCAGTACTTC.

The CDR3 DNA is TGTGCCAGCAGCTCCGGACAGGGGATAAACAATGAGCAGTTCTTC. Translating it yields CASSSGQGINNEQFF. The chain is built from TRBV11-3 and TRBJ2-1, with 9 bases that match TRBD1. Germline-derived CDR1 and CDR2 are SGHNT and YENEEA. This CDR3 contains 15 residues. Germline trimming cut 4 bases from V and 5 bases from J; bases unmatched to any gene: 6.

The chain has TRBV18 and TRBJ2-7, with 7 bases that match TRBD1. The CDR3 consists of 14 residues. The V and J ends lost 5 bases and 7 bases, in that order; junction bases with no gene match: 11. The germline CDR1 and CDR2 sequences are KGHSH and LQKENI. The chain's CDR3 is CASSSGQESGEQYF. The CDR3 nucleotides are TGTGCCAGCTCATCCGGACAGGAATCGGGGGAGCAGTACTTC.

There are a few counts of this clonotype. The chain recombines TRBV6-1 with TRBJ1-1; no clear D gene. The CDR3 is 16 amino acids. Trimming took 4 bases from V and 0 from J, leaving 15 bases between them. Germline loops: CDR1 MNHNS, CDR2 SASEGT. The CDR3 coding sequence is TGTGCCAGCAGTGCCGTCCCTCCCCCTATGAACACTGAAGCTTTCTTT. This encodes CASSAVPPPMNTEAFF.

The CDR3 region has the DNA TGTGCCAGCAGTTTTCCCCCATCGAGCTACACCTTC. Translation: CASSFPPSSYTF. The chain carries TRBV6-2 or TRBV6-3 and TRBJ1-2; D ambiguous. The CDR3 covers 12 residues. Germline values: CDR1 MNHEY, CDR2 SVGEGT. The V end lost 4 bases, the J end lost 9 bases, and 12 bases lay between the germline ends.

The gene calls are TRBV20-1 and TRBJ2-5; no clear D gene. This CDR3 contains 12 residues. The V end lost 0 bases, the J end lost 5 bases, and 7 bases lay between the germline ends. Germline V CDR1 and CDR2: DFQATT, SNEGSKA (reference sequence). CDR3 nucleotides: TGCAGTGCTAGAGATCAAGACGAGACCCAGTACTTC. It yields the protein CSARDQDETQYF.

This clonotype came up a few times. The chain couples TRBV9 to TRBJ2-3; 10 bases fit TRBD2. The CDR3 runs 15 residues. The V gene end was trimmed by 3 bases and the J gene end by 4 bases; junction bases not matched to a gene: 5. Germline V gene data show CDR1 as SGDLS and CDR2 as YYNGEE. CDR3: CASSASGRAPDTQYF. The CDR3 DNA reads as TGTGCCAGCAGCGCCAGCGGGAGGGCCCCAGATACGCAGTATTTT.

The CDR3 DNA reads as TGTGCCAGCAGTTTTTCGACAGGGGGGAGCAATCAGCCCCAGCATTTT. Amino acids: CASSFSTGGSNQPQHF. V usage is TRBV12-3 or TRBV12-4 and J usage is TRBJ1-5; the match to TRBD1 covers 9 bases. J was trimmed by 1 base and V by 3 bases; bases with no gene match: 4. The CDR3 contains 16 residues.

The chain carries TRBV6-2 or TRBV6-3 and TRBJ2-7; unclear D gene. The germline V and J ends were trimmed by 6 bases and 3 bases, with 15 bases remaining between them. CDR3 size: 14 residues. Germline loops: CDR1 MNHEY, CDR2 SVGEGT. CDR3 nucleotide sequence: TGTGCCAGCAGCTACGACATAGGCAACTACGAGCAGTACTTC. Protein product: CASSYDIGNYEQYF.

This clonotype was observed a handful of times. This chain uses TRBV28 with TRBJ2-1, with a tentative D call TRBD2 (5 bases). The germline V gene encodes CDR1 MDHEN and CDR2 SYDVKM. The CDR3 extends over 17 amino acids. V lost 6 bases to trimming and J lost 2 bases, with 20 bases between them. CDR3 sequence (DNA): TGTGCCAGCAGAAAACCAACTAGGGCCCTGGCCTACAATGAGCAGTTCTTC. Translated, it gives CASRKPTRALAYNEQFF.

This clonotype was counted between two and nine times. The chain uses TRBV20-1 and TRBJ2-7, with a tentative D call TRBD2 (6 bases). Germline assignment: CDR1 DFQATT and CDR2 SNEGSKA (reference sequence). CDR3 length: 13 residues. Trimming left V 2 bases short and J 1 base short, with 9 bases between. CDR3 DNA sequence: TGCAGTGCTAGACCCGGAGGGTCCTACGAGCAGTACTTC. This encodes CSARPGGSYEQYF.